These 27 T cell receptor beta chains originate from one sample sequenced in a study of human T cells and chemical hapten exposure. Time point of the sample: patch test 2, 6 weeks after DPC sensitization. Treatment described: therapeutic diphenylcyclopropenone sensitization with weekly scalp DPC. TCRdb re-analysed the RACE reads in MiXCR, keeping a single row per CDR3 protein. The data show some 100,000 distinct CDR3 sequences, roughly a tenth seen once. The starting material was whole blood, obtained in connection with sensitization to the hapten diphenylcyclopropenone (DPC). Every receptor here comes from a middle-aged woman with alopecia areata. Some clones in this sample may be carry-over from other donors' samples.

The V call is TRBV5-1, the J call TRBJ2-5, with D unclear. This CDR3 contains 11 residues. Trimming removed 0 bases at V and 5 bases at J, with 2 bases between. Looked up from germline, CDR1 is SGHRS and CDR2 is YFSETQ. The CDR3 protein is CASSLDETQYF. The CDR3 nucleotides read TGCGCCAGCAGCTTGGACGAGACCCAGTACTTC.

This clonotype has ten or more counts. The chain couples TRBV6-1 to TRBJ1-5; the D gene is possibly TRBD1 (6 bases). The germline V and J ends were trimmed by 6 bases and 5 bases, with 14 bases remaining between them. Germline V gene sequence: CDR1 MNHNS, CDR2 SASEGT. The CDR3 totals 14 residues. The CDR3 coding sequence is TGTGCCAGCAGCCAGGGGTCCCCCCATCAGCCCCAGCATTTT. It yields the protein CASSQGSPHQPQHF.

This clonotype was observed at least ten times. The rearrangement uses TRBV7-9 and TRBJ2-5; a weak D match, TRBD2 (6 bases). CDR1 is SEHNR and CDR2 is FQNEAQ in the germline V gene (reference sequence). This CDR3 spans 13 amino acids. V was clipped by 10 bases and J by 4 bases, with 16 bases between them. CDR3 DNA: TGTGCCACGCCCGGACTAACCGGAGAGACCCAGTACTTC. Its translation: CATPGLTGETQYF.

This clonotype was counted a few times. The chain recombines TRBV18 with TRBJ1-2; D is unresolved. Germline V gene sequence: CDR1 KGHSH, CDR2 LQKENI. The CDR3 spans 16 residues. V was clipped by 2 bases and J by 1 base, with 14 bases between them. The DNA for the CDR3 is TGTGCCAGCTCACCAAGGTCCAGATCTGATAACTATGGCTACACCTTC. Translation: CASSPRSRSDNYGYTF.

This clonotype was observed many times. The rearrangement links TRBV27 to TRBJ2-1; D perhaps matches TRBD1 (6 bases). The CDR3 runs 16 residues. V lost 5 bases to trimming and J lost 4 bases, with 18 bases between them. The germline V gene has CDR1 MNHEY and CDR2 SMNVEV (reference sequence). The CDR3: CASSPLPRTAYNEQFF. In nucleotides, the CDR3 is TGTGCCAGCAGTCCTTTACCCCGGACAGCGTACAATGAGCAGTTCTTC.

This rearrangement joins TRBV28 to TRBJ1-4; 8 nucleotides agree with TRBD1. Looked up from germline, CDR1 is MDHEN and CDR2 is SYDVKM. CDR3 length: 15 amino acids. V lost 7 bases, J lost 7 bases, and 11 bases stayed unmatched. The DNA for the CDR3 is TGTGCCAGCACCCGAATGACAGGGGTTTTTGAAAAACTGTTTTTT. It encodes CASTRMTGVFEKLFF.

This clonotype was counted between two and nine times. The chain recombines TRBV6-1 with TRBJ2-3; possible D gene TRBD2, 6 bases. CDR3 size: 17 residues. CDR1 is MNHNS, CDR2 SASEGT, per germline. Between the trimmed V and J ends, which lost 4 bases and 1 base, there was a span of 18 bases. Here the CDR3 reads CASSVGALPGGTDTQYF. The DNA for the CDR3 is TGTGCCAGCAGTGTGGGAGCGTTACCGGGGGGCACAGATACGCAGTATTTT.

This clonotype was counted ten times or more. The rearrangement links TRBV19 to TRBJ1-2; D gene unclear. The CDR3 is made up of 14 amino acids. Per germline, CDR1 LNHDA and CDR2 SQIVND (reference sequence). V lost 3 bases, J lost 8 bases, and 16 bases lay in between. The CDR3 nucleotides read TGTGCCAGTAGTATTGACGGAGGCGTTCGAGGCTACACCTTC. It translates to CASSIDGGVRGYTF.

The rearrangement links TRBV6-5 to TRBJ2-1; 9 nucleotides match TRBD1. V shed 6 bases, J shed 9 bases, and the junction held 12 bases outside the gene matches. Germline V gene data show CDR1 as MNHEY and CDR2 as SVGAGI. The CDR3 consists of 15 residues. The CDR3: CASRGQGQYTSEQFF. The CDR3 nucleotides are TGTGCCAGCAGGGGACAGGGTCAATACACGAGTGAGCAGTTCTTC.

The J gene is TRBJ1-6, the V gene TRBV28, with a weak D call TRBD1 (6 bases). This CDR3 comprises 13 residues. Germline CDR1 reads MDHEN; CDR2 reads SYDVKM. V lost 2 bases and J 8 bases, leaving 7 bases between the germline ends. CDR3 protein: CASSLGGYSPLHF. The DNA for the CDR3 is TGTGCCAGCAGTTTAGGGGGCTATTCACCCCTCCACTTT.

This clonotype was detected many times. The V gene is TRBV19, the J gene TRBJ2-1, with D possibly matching TRBD1 (5 bases). Germline V lookup: CDR1 LNHDA, CDR2 SQIVND (reference sequence). V lost 9 bases to trimming and J lost 10 bases, with 16 bases between them. The CDR3 loop spans 12 amino acids. The CDR3 sequence is CASQTDRNEQFF. CDR3 in DNA: TGTGCCAGCCAGACTGACAGAAACGAGCAGTTCTTC.

This clonotype has only a few counts. This rearrangement joins TRBV6-6 to TRBJ1-2, with 9 nucleotides matching TRBD1. CDR1 MNHNY and CDR2 SVGAGI come from the germline V gene (reference sequence). V gave up 4 bases and J gave up 5 bases; unmatched junction bases: 5. The CDR3 is made up of 14 amino acids. CDR3 region: CASSSGTGLYGYTF. The CDR3 bases are TGTGCCAGCAGTTCCGGGACAGGGCTTTATGGCTACACCTTC.

Ten or more counts support this clonotype. This chain connects TRBV5-1 to TRBJ2-6; D is unresolved. CDR1 and CDR2 (germline): SGHRS, YFSETQ. The CDR3 is 17 residues long. Between the trimmed V and J ends, which lost 1 base and 0 bases, there was a span of 11 bases. This chain's CDR3 is CASSLYPWASGANVLTF. CDR3 in DNA: TGCGCCAGCAGCTTGTATCCTTGGGCCTCTGGGGCCAACGTCCTGACTTTC.

Many counts were recorded for this clonotype. The chain uses TRBV28 and TRBJ1-3; D might be TRBD1 (5 bases). Trimming shortened V by 5 bases and J by 3 bases, and 17 bases separated the two germline ends. The germline gives CDR1 MDHEN, CDR2 SYDVKM. This CDR3 has 16 amino acids. Here the CDR3 reads CASSTPGRAGGNTIYF. As DNA, the CDR3 is TGTGCCAGCAGTACCCCCGGCAGGGCAGGTGGAAACACCATATATTTT. Filled out from reference TRBV28 and TRBJ1-3, the complete variable domain reads DVKVTQSSRYLVKRTGEKVFLECVQDMDHENMFWYRQDPGLGLRLIYFSYDVKMKEKGDIPEGYSVSREKKERFSLILESASTNQTSMYLCASSTPGRAGGNTIYFGEGSWLTVV.

This clonotype has only a few counts. This chain connects TRBV7-9 to TRBJ1-1; 8 bases are shared with TRBD1. With V trimmed by 3 bases and J by 4 bases, 10 bases remained unmatched. Per the germline V gene, CDR1 is SEHNR and CDR2 is FQNEAQ (reference sequence). The CDR3 sequence is 16 residues long. CDR3 nucleotides: TGTGCCAGCAGCTTTCCGGCTGCGGACAGGGTCACTGAAGCTTTCTTT. Protein: CASSFPAADRVTEAFF.

Only a few counts were recorded for this clonotype. The chain employs TRBV7-9 and TRBJ1-1; the D gene is possibly TRBD1 (5 bases). The CDR3 is 17 amino acids. Between the trimmed V and J ends, which lost 0 bases and 3 bases, there was a span of 17 bases. Germline V gene data show CDR1 as SEHNR and CDR2 as FQNEAQ (reference sequence). Here the CDR3 reads CASSLARTPPWDTEAFF. CDR3 DNA: TGTGCCAGCAGCTTAGCGCGGACACCTCCCTGGGACACTGAAGCTTTCTTT.

This clonotype was recorded a few times. This chain joins TRBV4-3 and TRBJ2-1; 7 bases fit TRBD2. The CDR3 contains 14 residues. J gave up 8 bases and V 0 bases, and 4 bases lay outside the gene matches. CDR1 and CDR2 (germline): LGHNA, YSLEER. DNA for the CDR3: TGCGCCAGCAGCCAAGAGCGGGGGAGGGATGAGCAGTTCTTC. Residues: CASSQERGRDEQFF.

This clonotype was detected only a few times. The gene calls are TRBV7-2 and TRBJ1-1, with D unclear. CDR3 size: 14 residues. V was clipped by 5 bases and J by 2 bases, with 12 bases between them. Germline V gene sequence: CDR1 SGHTA, CDR2 FQGNSA. The CDR3 sequence: CASSPRRRNTEAFF. Here the CDR3 DNA reads TGTGCCAGCAGCCCTCGCAGGCGAAACACTGAAGCTTTCTTT.

This clonotype was seen at least ten times. The rearrangement joins TRBV20-1 to TRBJ1-2; no clear D gene. Germline CDR1 DFQATT, CDR2 SNEGSKA (reference sequence). Trimming pared 1 base from V and 2 bases from J, leaving 5 bases between. This CDR3 comprises 12 residues. The CDR3 bases are TGCAGTGCTAGAGTTCAGAACTATGGCTACACCTTC. The encoded protein is CSARVQNYGYTF.

To note about this clonotype: Given a much more abundant clone one base away, this may be a read error. The genes are TRBV6-2 or TRBV6-3 and TRBJ2-7; 7 bases map to TRBD1. The CDR3 sequence is 14 residues long. Germline CDR1 and CDR2: MNHEY and SVGEGT. The CDR3 protein is CASSSIWTGYEQCF. The CDR3 DNA sequence: TGTGCCAGCAGTTCGATTTGGACAGGATACGAGCAGTGCTTC.

This clonotype was counted between two and nine times. This rearrangement joins TRBV27 to TRBJ2-7; D may be TRBD1 (5 bases). This CDR3 region has 13 residues. The germline gives CDR1 MNHEY, CDR2 SMNVEV (reference sequence). Deletions cut 2 bases from V and 3 bases from J, with 8 bases between. The DNA for the CDR3 is TGTGCCAGCAGTTTAATCGACAGCTACGAGCAGTACTTC. This encodes CASSLIDSYEQYF.

V gene TRBV5-1 combines with J gene TRBJ2-7; 8 bases align to TRBD1. J lost 4 bases, V lost 2 bases, and 8 bases had no gene match. CDR3 size: 15 residues. Germline-derived CDR1 and CDR2 are SGHRS and YFSETQ. CDR3 sequence reads: CASSLYPGQEYEQYF. The CDR3 coding sequence is TGCGCCAGCAGCTTATATCCGGGACAGGAATACGAGCAGTACTTC.

This clonotype was seen ten or more times. The V gene is TRBV7-3, the J gene TRBJ2-2, with a weak D call TRBD2 (7 bases). With 8 bases removed from V and 10 bases from J, the gap between germline ends came to 17 bases. This CDR3 has 13 amino acids. Germline V gene sequence: CDR1 SGHTA, CDR2 FQGTGA. The CDR3 DNA follows: TGTGCCAGCGAGGGGGGGACTTTCTCGGAGCTGTTTTTT. It yields the protein CASEGGTFSELFF.

The rearrangement joins TRBV28 to TRBJ1-2, with a tentative D call TRBD1 (5 bases). Germline CDR1 MDHEN, CDR2 SYDVKM. The ends were cut back, 6 bases at V and 5 bases at J, with 16 bases in the middle. The CDR3 runs to 14 residues. The DNA for the CDR3 is TGTGCCAGCAGGCAGGCCGGGGCCGCGTATGGCTACACCTTC. Its translation: CASRQAGAAYGYTF.

J is TRBJ2-7 and V is TRBV29-1; tentatively, D is TRBD1 (6 bases). Trimming left V 1 base short and J 4 bases short, with 8 bases between. This CDR3 is built from 12 residues. CDR1 and CDR2 from the germline V gene are SQVTM and ANQGSEA. The CDR3 protein is CSVEVQGYEQYF. CDR3 nucleotides: TGCAGCGTTGAAGTCCAGGGGTACGAGCAGTACTTC.

CDR3 in DNA: TGCGCCAGCAGCTTGGACAGCCCCGGGACACGCTCCTACAATGAGCAGTTCTTC. Residues: CASSLDSPGTRSYNEQFF. This chain links TRBV5-1 with TRBJ2-1, with TRBD1 as a possible D gene (6 bases). The CDR3 is 18 residues long. With 0 bases removed from V and 0 bases from J, the gap between germline ends came to 16 bases. Per the germline V gene, CDR1 is SGHRS and CDR2 is YFSETQ.

This clonotype was recorded many times. The V gene is TRBV6-5, the J gene TRBJ2-2; TRBD1 matches at 8 bases. The V segment lost 7 bases and the J segment 5 bases; nucleotides outside the gene matches: 9. Germline CDR1 is MNHEY and CDR2 is SVGAGI. The CDR3 has 15 residues. The DNA for the CDR3 is TGTGCCAGCACACCCGGGACAGGTGATACCGGGGAGCTGTTTTTT. This translates into CASTPGTGDTGELFF.